A selection of T cell receptor beta chains follows, all from one sample in a study of blood T cell repertoires in COVID-19. TCRdb keeps only in-frame clones here, not all; method: immunoSEQ multiplex PCR. The repertoire holds around 300,000 clones, with approximately 86% as singletons. Sequencing input: peripheral blood. These receptors came from a man between 18 and 35 years old with active or convalescent COVID-19. The CDR3 runs from the conserved cysteine through the conserved F or W. Each record gives: clone size, D gene, V gene, J gene, CDR3 protein, CDR3 DNA. D genes are given only for firm matches. Part of the rows lack a size; the others show once, few, many or a class for expanded clones.

NA,TRBD2,TRBV18,TRBJ2-1,CASSPPSGTNYNEQFF,TGTGCCAGCTCACCACCGTCTGGGACTAACTACAATGAGCAGTTCTTC
NA,NA,TRBV3-1/TRBV3-2,TRBJ2-5,CASVRRGEETQYF,TGTGCCAGCGTCCGGCGGGGCGAAGAGACCCAGTACTTC
NA,NA,TRBV6-5,TRBJ2-1,CASSLRMTDNEQFF,TGTGCCAGCAGTTTACGCATGACAGACAATGAGCAGTTCTTC
NA,NA,TRBV5-5,TRBJ2-7,CASTSDTASYEQYF,TGTGCCAGCACCTCTGACACAGCCTCCTACGAGCAGTACTTC
NA,TRBD2,TRBV7-8,TRBJ2-2,CASSLAPGLAGNGELFF,TGTGCCAGCAGTTTAGCACCGGGACTAGCGGGGAACGGGGAGCTGTTTTTT
NA,NA,TRBV12-3/TRBV12-4,TRBJ1-1,CASSYSTEAFF,TGTGCCAGCAGTTATAGCACTGAAGCTTTCTTT
NA,NA,TRBV19,TRBJ1-2,CASSRRLGYTF,TGTGCCAGTAGTCGCAGACTCGGCTACACCTTC
NA,TRBD1,TRBV25-1,TRBJ1-2,CASSAQGVRGYTF,TGTGCCAGCAGTGCCCAGGGGGTGCGGGGCTACACCTTC
NA,NA,TRBV4-1,TRBJ2-1,CASSQMDNNEQFF,TGCGCCAGCAGCCAAATGGACAACAATGAGCAGTTCTTC
NA,TRBD1,TRBV15,TRBJ2-1,CATSSRRQGSSYNEQFF,TGTGCCACCAGCAGTCGGAGACAGGGAAGCTCCTACAATGAGCAGTTCTTC
NA,NA,TRBV19,TRBJ1-6,CASSIREGSSPLHF,TGTGCCAGTAGTATTCGGGAGGGGTCCTCACCCCTCCACTTT
once,NA,TRBV9,TRBJ2-7,CASSPTRTNNEQYF,TGTGCCAGCAGCCCAACCCGGACTAACAACGAGCAGTACTTC
NA,TRBD1,TRBV7-2,TRBJ1-1,CASSYMTGPEAFF,TGTGCCAGCAGCTATATGACAGGGCCTGAAGCTTTCTTT
NA,TRBD2,TRBV11-3,TRBJ2-3,CASSDSGSTDTQYF,TGTGCCAGCAGCGACAGCGGGAGTACAGATACGCAGTATTTT
NA,NA,TRBV20-1,TRBJ2-1,CRLGAGNEQFF,TGCAGGCTAGGAGCGGGCAATGAGCAGTTCTTC
NA,TRBD2,TRBV4-2,TRBJ2-5,CASSQTGLPQETQYF,TGTGCCAGCAGCCAAACGGGACTACCTCAAGAGACCCAGTACTTC
NA,NA,TRBV12-3/TRBV12-4,TRBJ2-7,CAAGLGDEQYF,TGTGCGGCGGGTCTGGGTGACGAGCAGTACTTC
NA,NA,TRBV18,TRBJ1-4,CASSPPAANEKLFF,TGTGCCAGCTCACCACCGGCAGCTAATGAAAAACTGTTTTTT
few,NA,TRBV4-3,TRBJ2-6,CASSARGGSGANVLTF,TGCGCCAGCAGCGCTAGGGGCGGATCTGGGGCCAACGTCCTGACTTTC
NA,NA,TRBV5-1,TRBJ2-3,CASSLLARETDTQYF,TGCGCCAGCAGCTTGTTAGCCAGAGAGACAGATACGCAGTATTTT
NA,TRBD1,TRBV7-8,TRBJ2-5,CASSLTQGAETQYF,TGTGCCAGCAGCTTAACACAGGGGGCTGAGACCCAGTACTTC
NA,TRBD1,TRBV5-6,TRBJ2-7,CASSIGQGKYEQYF,TGTGCCAGCAGCATAGGACAGGGGAAGTACGAGCAGTACTTC
once,NA,TRBV15,TRBJ1-5,CATSRLQGSNQPQHF,TGTGCCACCAGCAGACTACAGGGAAGCAATCAGCCCCAGCATTTT
NA,NA,TRBV3-1/TRBV3-2,TRBJ2-5,CASSPFKETQYF,TGTGCCAGCAGCCCATTCAAAGAGACCCAGTACTTC
NA,NA,TRBV7-6,TRBJ2-2,CASSLFGGQGTGELFF,TGTGCCAGCAGCTTGTTCGGGGGGCAAGGCACCGGGGAGCTGTTTTTT
NA,TRBD1,TRBV7-8,TRBJ1-6,CASSLRDSLYNSPLHF,TGTGCCAGCAGCTTACGGGACAGCCTGTATAATTCACCCCTCCACTTT
NA,NA,TRBV7-9,TRBJ1-2,CASSIREQPRYGYTF,TGTGCCAGCAGCATTAGGGAGCAGCCAAGATATGGCTACACCTTC
NA,NA,TRBV5-1,TRBJ2-7,CASSLSDSFSYEQYF,TGCGCCAGCAGCTTGTCGGACAGCTTCTCCTACGAGCAGTACTTC
NA,NA,TRBV6-2/TRBV6-3,TRBJ1-2,CASSYGTAGVGNYGYTF,TGTGCCAGCAGTTACGGTACGGCGGGGGTAGGTAACTATGGCTACACCTTC
NA,NA,TRBV7-9,TRBJ1-1,CASSFGGRNTEAFF,TGTGCCAGCAGCTTCGGGGGGCGTAACACTGAAGCTTTCTTT
NA,NA,TRBV6-6,TRBJ2-7,CASSYLGQSYEQYF,TGTGCCAGCAGTTACCTAGGACAGTCCTACGAGCAGTACTTC
NA,TRBD1,TRBV5-1,TRBJ2-7,CASSAADRGTYEQYF,TGCGCCAGCAGCGCAGCGGACAGGGGGACCTACGAGCAGTACTTC
NA,TRBD1,TRBV11-2,TRBJ1-4,CASSLVGGQGLATNEKLFF,TGTGCCAGCAGCTTAGTCGGGGGACAGGGCTTGGCAACTAATGAAAAACTGTTTTTT
NA,NA,TRBV7-9,TRBJ1-4,CASSLGSVVLNNEKLFF,TGTGCCAGCAGCTTAGGTAGCGTCGTGCTAAATAATGAAAAACTGTTTTTT
NA,NA,TRBV2,TRBJ2-1,CASSEALLLGGNEQFF,TGTGCCAGCAGTGAAGCGCTTCTATTAGGCGGCAATGAGCAGTTCTTC
NA,NA,TRBV11-2,TRBJ2-1,CASSPRGNYNEQFF,TGTGCCAGCAGCCCCCGGGGTAACTACAATGAGCAGTTCTTC
NA,NA,TRBV7-2,TRBJ2-3,CASSLPPDTQYF,TGTGCCAGCAGCCTCCCCCCCGATACGCAGTATTTT